The clone carrying this T cell receptor beta chain has a handful of counts. Its antigen is unidentified. These data are taken from a study of cytomegalovirus exposure and HLA in healthy donors. Germline V gene data show CDR1 as MNHEY and CDR2 as SVGAGI. V lost 5 bases to trimming and J lost 2 bases, with 12 bases between them. The CDR3 is 14 residues long. The PCR had 60 Vbeta and 13 Jbeta primers. This table comes from immunoSEQ multiplex PCR, and its TCRdb copy is limited to in-frame clones, with some not included. Of about 160,000 clones in the sample, 80% were seen once. Study-wide findings and caveats: A later analysis linked a missense DCLRE1C variant to TCR beta V- and J-gene trimming. Sequences of the TCR beta chain were said to predict the HLA-A and HLA-B alleles of most subjects accurately. According to a later analysis, donors in an Asian-associated ancestry cluster reportedly had fewer N-insertions than the roughly 630-donor mean. Presence/absence analyses treated sequencing depth as roughly uniform across donors.

This chain links TRBV6-5 with TRBJ1-1; D may be TRBD1 (6 bases). The receptor was isolated from a man aged 18 to 30 in good health and CMV-seropositive. Sample: PBMCs. Here the CDR3 reads CASSKPQGNTEAFF. CDR3 nucleotides: TGTGCCAGCAGTAAACCACAGGGAAACACTGAAGCTTTCTTT.